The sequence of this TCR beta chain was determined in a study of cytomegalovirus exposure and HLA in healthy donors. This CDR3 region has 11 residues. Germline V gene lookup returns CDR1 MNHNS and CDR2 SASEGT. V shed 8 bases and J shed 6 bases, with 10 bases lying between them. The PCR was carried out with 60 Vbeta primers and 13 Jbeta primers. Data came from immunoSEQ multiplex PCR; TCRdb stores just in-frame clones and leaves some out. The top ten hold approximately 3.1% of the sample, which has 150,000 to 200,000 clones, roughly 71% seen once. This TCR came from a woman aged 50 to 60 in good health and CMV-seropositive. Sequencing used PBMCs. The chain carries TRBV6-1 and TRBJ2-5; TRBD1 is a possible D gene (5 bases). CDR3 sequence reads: CASGQHQTQYF. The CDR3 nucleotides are TGTGCCAGCGGACAACACCAGACCCAGTACTTC.